What follows are 28 T cell receptor beta chains derived from one specimen sequenced in a study of OX40 agonist ivuxolimab in advanced cancers. The repertoire was sequenced with immunoSEQ multiplex PCR; TCRdb's copy has only in-frame clones and lacks some. The sample carries tens of thousands of clones, around 89% recorded once. Source: CD4+ or CD8+ T cells sorted from blood, taken in a trial of the OX40 agonist ivuxolimab. The source is an adult with an advanced solid tumor such as melanoma, head and neck, liver or kidney cancer.

This chain uses TRBV28 with TRBJ2-1; a weak D match, TRBD1 (5 bases). V lost 3 bases, J lost 0 bases, and 12 bases lay in between. CDR1 and CDR2 from the germline V gene are MDHEN and SYDVKM. The CDR3 sequence is 16 residues long. Written as DNA, the CDR3 is TGTGCCAGCAGTTTCTATCAGGGTAGCTCCTACAATGAGCAGTTCTTC. Translated: CASSFYQGSSYNEQFF.

The sample holds one count of this clone. The chain recombines TRBV4-1 with TRBJ2-3; D is undetermined. The length of the CDR3 is 15 residues. Germline CDR1 MGHRA, CDR2 YSYEKL. The ends were cut back, 1 base at V and 0 bases at J, with 8 bases in the middle. The CDR3 protein is CASSQVFPSTDTQYF. In nucleotides, the CDR3 is TGCGCCAGCAGCCAAGTATTTCCTAGCACAGATACGCAGTATTTT.

The chain links TRBV5-1 to TRBJ1-1, with D unresolved. CDR3 length: 13 amino acids. Trimming removed 0 bases at V and 4 bases at J, with 7 bases between. Germline V CDR1 and CDR2: SGHRS, YFSETQ. CDR3 in DNA: TGCGCCAGCAGCTTGGCGGCCGGCACTGAAGCTTTCTTT. Encoded protein: CASSLAAGTEAFF. The whole variable domain, remainder taken from reference TRBV5-1 and TRBJ1-1, is KAGVTQTPRYLIKTRGQQVTLSCSPISGHRSVSWYQQTPGQGLQFLFEYFSETQRNKGNFPGRFSGRQFSNSRSEMNVSTLELGDSALYLCASSLAAGTEAFFGQGTRLTVV.

In the case of this clone: A clone one base away is much larger, so this may be a read error. The gene calls are TRBV11-1 and TRBJ2-7; the D is unclear. The CDR3 loop spans 11 amino acids. Germline V lookup: CDR1 SGHAT, CDR2 FQDESV (reference sequence). V was trimmed by 1 base and J by 3 bases, leaving 1 base between them. The CDR3 coding sequence is TGTGCCAGCAGCTTAGTCTACGAGCAGTACTTC. This translates into CASSLVYEQYF. Full variable domain (remainder filled in from reference TRBV11-1 and TRBJ2-7): EAEVAQSPRYKITEKSQAVAFWCDPISGHATLYWYRQILGQGPELLVQFQDESVVDDSQLPKDRFSAERLKGVDSTLKIQPAELGDSAMYLCASSLVYEQYFGPGTRLTVT.

This clone was detected only once. The chain combines TRBV19 with TRBJ1-1; D gene uncertain. The CDR3 contains 13 residues. Trimming took 3 bases from V and 1 from J, leaving 6 bases between them. From germline, CDR1 is LNHDA and CDR2 SQIVND (reference sequence). CDR3 in DNA: TGTGCCAGTAGTATCTGGGAGAACACTGAAGCTTTCTTT. Protein product: CASSIWENTEAFF.

This chain connects TRBV27 to TRBJ2-1, with TRBD2 matching 9 bases. The CDR3 covers 15 residues. Germline trimming cut 5 bases from V and 4 bases from J; bases unmatched to any gene: 6. The germline V gene encodes CDR1 MNHEY and CDR2 SMNVEV (reference sequence). CDR3 residues: CASSPAAGGYNEQFF. CDR3 nucleotide sequence: TGTGCCAGCAGTCCAGCAGCGGGAGGATACAATGAGCAGTTCTTC.

This rearrangement joins TRBV6-5 to TRBJ1-5; D is unclear. Germline CDR1 reads MNHEY; CDR2 reads SVGAGI. V lost 8 bases, J lost 0 bases, and 8 bases lay in between. There are 13 residues in the CDR3. CDR3 region: CASWTISNQPQHF. The DNA for the CDR3 is TGTGCCAGCTGGACGATTAGCAATCAGCCCCAGCATTTT.

The chain has TRBV6-5 and TRBJ2-7, with 11 nucleotides matching TRBD2. CDR1 is MNHEY, CDR2 SVGAGI, per germline. V lost 4 bases to trimming and J lost 3 bases; unmatched junction nucleotides: 5. The CDR3 sequence is 15 residues long. For the CDR3, the DNA is TGTGCCAGCAGTTTTAGCGGGAGGGCCCACTACGAGCAGTACTTC. Translated: CASSFSGRAHYEQYF.

This clone was recorded a few times. This chain links TRBV29-1 with TRBJ1-1; D is possibly TRBD1 (6 bases). Per germline, CDR1 SQVTM and CDR2 ANQGSEA. V dropped 6 bases and J dropped 1 base, with 9 bases sitting between them. The CDR3 length is 12 residues. The CDR3 is CSVTGWNTEAFF. The CDR3 DNA sequence: TGCAGCGTGACAGGCTGGAACACTGAAGCTTTCTTT.

This chain joins TRBV5-6 and TRBJ2-7; TRBD2 matches at 8 bases. This CDR3 spans 17 amino acids. Germline V gene sequence: CDR1 SGHDT, CDR2 YYEEEE. Losses at the gene ends were 4 bases for V and 4 bases for J; bases not matched to a gene: 16. DNA for the CDR3: TGTGCCAGCAGCACCGCTAGCGGGTGGGACCCATCTTACGAGCAGTACTTC. This encodes CASSTASGWDPSYEQYF. Filled out from reference TRBV5-6 and TRBJ2-7, the complete variable domain reads DAGVTQSPTHLIKTRGQQVTLRCSPKSGHDTVSWYQQALGQGPQFIFQYYEEEERQRGNFPDRFSGHQFPNYSSELNVNALLLGDSALYLCASSTASGWDPSYEQYFGPGTRLTVT.

This clone showed up just a few times. The sample contains more than one DNA sequence encoding this CDR3. J is TRBJ2-7 and V is TRBV5-1; D not certain. The germline gives CDR1 SGHRS, CDR2 YFSETQ. There are 11 residues in the CDR3. Trimming stripped 0 bases from V and 3 bases from J, with 1 base between. The CDR3 loop is CASSLGYEQYF. CDR3 DNA sequence: TGCGCCAGCAGCTTGGGCTACGAGCAGTACTTC.

The rearrangement joins TRBV19 to TRBJ2-7; D gene ambiguous. Looked up from germline, CDR1 is LNHDA and CDR2 is SQIVND (reference sequence). CDR3 length: 13 residues. V lost 4 bases and J 1 base, leaving 8 bases between the germline ends. The CDR3 spells CASSNDGSYEQYF. The CDR3 DNA reads TGTGCCAGTAGTAACGACGGTTCCTACGAGCAGTACTTC.

The V gene is TRBV27, the J gene TRBJ2-7, with D perhaps matching TRBD1 or TRBD2 (6 bases each). In germline, CDR1 is MNHEY, CDR2 SMNVEV (reference sequence). V was trimmed by 8 bases and J by 4 bases, leaving 18 bases between them. This CDR3 spans 14 amino acids. In DNA form, the CDR3 reads TGTGCCAGCGGGTTCGCCGGGGGCCATTACGAGCAGTACTTC. This codes for CASGFAGGHYEQYF.

The genes are TRBV7-9 and TRBJ1-1; tentative D call: TRBD1 (5 bases). Germline loops: CDR1 SEHNR, CDR2 FQNEAQ (reference sequence). The V and J ends lost 5 bases and 2 bases respectively, with 12 bases between them. This CDR3 contains 14 residues. The CDR3 region is CASSAIQGNTEAFF. The DNA for the CDR3 is TGTGCCAGCAGCGCAATCCAGGGAAACACTGAAGCTTTCTTT. The variable domain in full, with the rest retrieved from reference TRBV7-9 and TRBJ1-1, is DTGVSQNPRHKITKRGQNVTFRCDPISEHNRLYWYRQTLGQGPEFLTYFQNEAQLEKSRLLSDRFSAERPKGSFSTLEIQRTEQGDSAMYLCASSAIQGNTEAFFGQGTRLTVV.

J is TRBJ2-3 and V is TRBV29-1, with D perhaps matching TRBD2 (5 bases). The CDR3 is 14 residues long. The germline V gene encodes CDR1 SQVTM and CDR2 ANQGSEA. Deletions cut 1 base from V and 6 bases from J, with 14 bases between. The CDR3 loop reads CSVEGVGGSDTQYF. Here the CDR3 DNA reads TGCAGCGTTGAAGGGGTAGGCGGGTCCGATACGCAGTATTTT.

In its sample, this clone was seen once. The chain is built from TRBV2 and TRBJ2-3, with D perhaps matching TRBD2 (5 bases). The V and J ends lost 7 bases and 2 bases respectively, with 16 bases between them. Germline CDR1 and CDR2: SNHLY and FYNNEI. The CDR3 extends over 15 amino acids. CDR3 coding DNA: TGTGCCAGCAACGGGCTAGCAGGAACCACAGATACGCAGTATTTT. Protein: CASNGLAGTTDTQYF.

The chain joins TRBV2 to TRBJ2-1; tentative D call: TRBD1 (6 bases). The CDR3 consists of 17 residues. Germline-derived CDR1 and CDR2 are SNHLY and FYNNEI. The ends were cut back, 4 bases at V and 6 bases at J, with 22 bases in the middle. CDR3: CASSAWFSGGVGNEQFF. DNA of the CDR3: TGTGCCAGCAGTGCGTGGTTCAGTGGGGGCGTGGGCAATGAGCAGTTCTTC.

This chain links TRBV19 with TRBJ2-5; the D gene is possibly TRBD1 (5 bases). Germline V gives CDR1 LNHDA, CDR2 SQIVND (reference sequence). This CDR3 spans 13 amino acids. V was pared by 7 bases and J by 5 bases, with 14 bases between. CDR3 sequence (DNA): TGTGCCAGTACCATGTCAGGGATCGAGACCCAGTACTTC. It encodes CASTMSGIETQYF.

The chain joins TRBV19 to TRBJ2-7; D is undetermined. The germline V gene has CDR1 LNHDA and CDR2 SQIVND (reference sequence). The CDR3 length is 13 residues. Trimming shortened V by 9 bases and J by 3 bases, and 15 bases separated the two germline ends. CDR3 in amino acids: CASSYTDNYEQYF. CDR3 coding DNA: TGTGCCAGCTCGTACACAGACAACTACGAGCAGTACTTC.

Only a few counts were recorded for this clone. V is TRBV5-1 and J is TRBJ1-1, with D maybe TRBD1 (6 bases). Trimming took off 4 bases at V and 1 base at J, with 8 bases between the two ends. The CDR3 runs to 13 residues. Germline CDR1 is SGHRS and CDR2 is YFSETQ. CDR3: CASSLGGNTEAFF. CDR3 nucleotides: TGCGCCAGCAGCCTAGGGGGGAACACTGAAGCTTTCTTT.

The genes are TRBV9 and TRBJ2-1, with D possibly called TRBD1 or TRBD2 (6 bases each). Germline-derived CDR1 and CDR2 are SGDLS and YYNGEE. The CDR3 extends over 15 amino acids. Trimming removed 3 bases at V and 0 bases at J, with 10 bases between. The CDR3 nucleotides are TGTGCCAGCAGCGAGAGGGGGGACTCCTACAATGAGCAGTTCTTC. This translates into CASSERGDSYNEQFF.

V gene TRBV5-1 combines with J gene TRBJ2-5, with 11 bases that match TRBD1. The CDR3 is made up of 16 amino acids. With 0 bases clipped from V and 1 base from J, the junction kept 2 bases outside the gene matches. CDR1 and CDR2 from the germline V gene are SGHRS and YFSETQ. CDR3 sequence reads: CASSLDGTGGQETQYF. CDR3 sequence (DNA): TGCGCCAGCAGCTTGGATGGGACAGGGGGCCAAGAGACCCAGTACTTC.

The chain recombines TRBV2 with TRBJ2-5; 13 bases are a match to TRBD2. Germline V gene data show CDR1 as SNHLY and CDR2 as FYNNEI. This CDR3 contains 18 residues. J gave up 3 bases and V 0 bases, and 7 bases lay outside the gene matches. CDR3 in amino acids: CASSEALETSGGKETQYF. The CDR3 DNA follows: TGTGCCAGCAGTGAAGCGCTTGAGACTAGCGGGGGGAAAGAGACCCAGTACTTC.

The chain combines TRBV19 with TRBJ1-1; maybe TRBD1 (6 bases). The V end lost 7 bases, the J end lost 2 bases, and 8 bases lay between the germline ends. Germline V gene data show CDR1 as LNHDA and CDR2 as SQIVND (reference sequence). The CDR3 loop spans 12 amino acids. The CDR3 loop is CASKQGNTEAFF. The CDR3 DNA reads TGTGCCAGTAAACAGGGAAACACTGAAGCTTTCTTT.

The V call is TRBV28, the J call TRBJ1-2; D unclear. The CDR3 is 13 amino acids. The germline gives CDR1 MDHEN, CDR2 SYDVKM. Trimming shortened V by 3 bases and J by 6 bases, and 11 bases separated the two germline ends. The CDR3 region has the DNA TGTGCCAGCAGTTTCCGGTTTCGGGATGGCTACACCTTC. Its protein product is CASSFRFRDGYTF.

The chain combines TRBV5-1 with TRBJ2-4; TRBD2 aligns across 12 bases. The CDR3 has 15 amino acids. The V gene end was trimmed by 3 bases and the J gene end by 7 bases; junction bases not matched to a gene: 5. Germline V gene data show CDR1 as SGHRS and CDR2 as YFSETQ. CDR3 protein: CASSYRTSGENIQYF. The CDR3 DNA is TGCGCCAGCAGCTATCGGACTAGCGGGGAGAACATTCAGTACTTC.

J is TRBJ1-1 and V is TRBV16; weak D call: TRBD1 (6 bases). The CDR3 is 15 amino acids. Trimming shortened V by 0 bases and J by 5 bases, and 13 bases separated the two germline ends. In germline, CDR1 is KGHSY, CDR2 FQNENV. The chain's CDR3 is CASSQSRQGRTEAFF. CDR3 in DNA: TGTGCCAGCAGCCAATCTCGGCAGGGGAGAACTGAAGCTTTCTTT.

The chain couples TRBV11-3 to TRBJ2-1; D might be TRBD2 (6 bases). Germline CDR1 is SGHNT and CDR2 is YENEEA. The CDR3 covers 15 residues. Between the trimmed V and J ends, which lost 0 bases and 7 bases, there was a span of 13 bases. CDR3 nucleotides: TGTGCCAGCAGCTTAGACTCGGGGGACTTGAATGAGCAGTTCTTC. This sequence encodes CASSLDSGDLNEQFF.